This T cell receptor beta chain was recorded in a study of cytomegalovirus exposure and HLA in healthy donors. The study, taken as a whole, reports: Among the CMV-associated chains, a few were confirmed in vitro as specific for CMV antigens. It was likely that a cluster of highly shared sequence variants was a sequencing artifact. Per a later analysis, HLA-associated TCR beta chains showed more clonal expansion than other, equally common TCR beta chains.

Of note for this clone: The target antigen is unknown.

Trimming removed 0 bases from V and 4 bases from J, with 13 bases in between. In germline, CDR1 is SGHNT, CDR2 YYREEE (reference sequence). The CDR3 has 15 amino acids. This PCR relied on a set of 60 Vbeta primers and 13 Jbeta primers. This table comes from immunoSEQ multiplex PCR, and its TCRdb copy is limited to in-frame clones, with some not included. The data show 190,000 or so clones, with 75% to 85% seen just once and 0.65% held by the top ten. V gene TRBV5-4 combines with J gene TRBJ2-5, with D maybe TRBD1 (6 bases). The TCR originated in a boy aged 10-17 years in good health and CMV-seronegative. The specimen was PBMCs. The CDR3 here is CASSLVGGRGETQYF. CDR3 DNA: TGTGCCAGCAGCTTGGTTGGGGGCCGGGGAGAGACCCAGTACTTC.